This T cell receptor beta chain comes out of a study of blood T cell repertoires in COVID-19. Study at large: Sites in the United States, Italy and Spain provided acute and convalescent COVID-19 samples. T cells, B-cell-depleted T cells, or PBMCs provided the cDNA or gDNA that served as material.

The germline V gene encodes CDR1 SGDLS and CDR2 YYNGEE. V lost 4 bases, J lost 0 bases, and 10 bases lay in between. The length of the CDR3 is 14 residues. Patients from Seattle were sampled longitudinally, starting during active infection. Methods used by the authors: Estimates of nucleated cell counts were drawn from the amplification of reference gene primers. The method was immunoSEQ multiplex PCR; TCRdb's version includes in-frame clones alone and lacks a portion of them. The D gene and trimming were derived from the DNA, and the V and J assignments and clone size from that table. The data show 120,000 to 150,000 clones, with 88% seen just once and more than 2% held by the top ten.

The source is a human donor with COVID-19, enrolled during active disease. The donor label of this sample is uncertain. Source material: peripheral blood. The gene calls are TRBV9 and TRBJ1-1; tentatively, D is TRBD1 (5 bases). The CDR3 bases are TGTGCCAGCAGCCCGCCAGGGATGAACACTGAAGCTTTCTTT. Translation gives CASSPPGMNTEAFF.